This is a list of T cell receptor beta chains from one sample in a study of blood T cell repertoires in COVID-19. The table came from immunoSEQ multiplex PCR; TCRdb's copy has only in-frame clones and leaves some out. Found here are roughly 220,000 clones, around 80% of them singletons; the top ten hold approximately 20%. The source material was peripheral blood. The receptors were sampled from a man aged 25-40 years with active or convalescent COVID-19. Both conserved end residues are part of each CDR3. Fields, in order: D gene, clone size, V gene, J gene, CDR3 length, CDR3 protein, CDR3 DNA. A D gene is named only where the DNA matches it firmly. Not all rows give a size; the values are once, few, many and, for expanded clones, a class.

d_call: NA; clone_size: NA; v_call: TRBV23-1; j_call: TRBJ2-2; cdr3_length: 14; cdr3_aa: CASRPPQETGELFF; cdr3_nt: TGCGCCAGCAGACCCCCCCAGGAAACCGGGGAGCTGTTTTTT
d_call: NA; clone_size: NA; v_call: TRBV7-9; j_call: TRBJ2-1; cdr3_length: 12; cdr3_aa: CASNFDRNEQFF; cdr3_nt: TGTGCCAGCAATTTTGATCGGAATGAGCAGTTCTTC
d_call: NA; clone_size: NA; v_call: TRBV9; j_call: TRBJ2-2; cdr3_length: 13; cdr3_aa: CASSVAYAGELFF; cdr3_nt: TGTGCCAGCAGCGTAGCTTATGCCGGGGAGCTGTTTTTT
d_call: NA; clone_size: NA; v_call: TRBV29-1; j_call: TRBJ2-7; cdr3_length: 13; cdr3_aa: CSVEGTETYEQYF; cdr3_nt: TGCAGCGTTGAAGGGACAGAGACCTACGAGCAGTACTTC
d_call: NA; clone_size: NA; v_call: TRBV18; j_call: TRBJ1-2; cdr3_length: 14; cdr3_aa: CASSPAGNNYGYTF; cdr3_nt: TGTGCCAGCTCACCGGCGGGGAATAACTATGGCTACACCTTC
d_call: TRBD1; clone_size: once; v_call: TRBV6-2/TRBV6-3; j_call: TRBJ1-2; cdr3_length: 15; cdr3_aa: CASSRPGQGDYGYTF; cdr3_nt: TGTGCCAGCAGCCGCCCGGGACAGGGGGACTATGGCTACACCTTC
d_call: NA; clone_size: NA; v_call: TRBV7-8; j_call: TRBJ2-7; cdr3_length: 12; cdr3_aa: CASSPSSYEQYF; cdr3_nt: TGTGCCAGCAGCCCCAGCTCCTACGAGCAGTACTTC
d_call: NA; clone_size: NA; v_call: TRBV6-5; j_call: TRBJ2-7; cdr3_length: 13; cdr3_aa: CASTKDGTYEQYF; cdr3_nt: TGTGCCAGCACCAAGGACGGGACCTACGAGCAGTACTTC
d_call: TRBD2; clone_size: NA; v_call: TRBV27; j_call: TRBJ2-2; cdr3_length: 17; cdr3_aa: CATVAPRGGGPLGELFF; cdr3_nt: TGTGCCACCGTAGCCCCCCGGGGGGGAGGGCCTCTCGGGGAGCTGTTTTTT
d_call: NA; clone_size: NA; v_call: TRBV12-3/TRBV12-4; j_call: TRBJ2-7; cdr3_length: 13; cdr3_aa: CASSLGGLGEQYF; cdr3_nt: TGTGCCAGCAGTTTAGGGGGGCTGGGCGAGCAGTACTTC
d_call: TRBD1; clone_size: NA; v_call: TRBV6-5; j_call: TRBJ2-2; cdr3_length: 15; cdr3_aa: CASSRGGANTGELFF; cdr3_nt: TGTGCCAGCAGTCGAGGGGGCGCGAACACCGGGGAGCTGTTTTTT
d_call: NA; clone_size: NA; v_call: TRBV7-2; j_call: TRBJ1-1; cdr3_length: 14; cdr3_aa: CASSLSILNTEAFF; cdr3_nt: TGTGCCAGCAGCTTGTCCATTTTGAACACTGAAGCTTTCTTT
d_call: TRBD1; clone_size: NA; v_call: TRBV4-3; j_call: TRBJ2-2; cdr3_length: 16; cdr3_aa: CASSQSDRRNTGELFF; cdr3_nt: TGCGCCAGCAGCCAGTCGGACAGGAGGAACACCGGGGAGCTGTTTTTT
d_call: NA; clone_size: NA; v_call: TRBV6-5; j_call: TRBJ2-2; cdr3_length: 15; cdr3_aa: CASRNRLANTGELFF; cdr3_nt: TGTGCCAGCAGGAACAGGCTCGCGAACACCGGGGAGCTGTTTTTT
d_call: TRBD1; clone_size: NA; v_call: TRBV7-2; j_call: TRBJ2-3; cdr3_length: 16; cdr3_aa: CASSLNRGLGADTQYF; cdr3_nt: TGTGCCAGCAGCCTGAACAGGGGGCTAGGCGCAGATACGCAGTATTTT
d_call: NA; clone_size: NA; v_call: TRBV4-1; j_call: TRBJ2-5; cdr3_length: 13; cdr3_aa: CASSQPPIETQYF; cdr3_nt: TGCGCCAGCAGCCAACCCCCCATAGAGACCCAGTACTTC
d_call: NA; clone_size: NA; v_call: TRBV6-5; j_call: TRBJ2-1; cdr3_length: 15; cdr3_aa: CASSYSDSSYNEQFF; cdr3_nt: TGTGCCAGCAGTTACTCGGACAGCTCCTACAATGAGCAGTTCTTC